This TCR beta chain was found in a study of blood T cells in healthy people across ages. Together with a sample-barcoded 5' primer, a J-beta primer mix was included in a second PCR lasting 7 to 11 cycles. TCRdb reprocessed the 5' RACE reads via MiXCR and lists one record per CDR3 protein. The sample carries approximately 940,000 distinct CDR3 sequences, around 48% recorded once. Trimming removed 3 bases at V and 9 bases at J, with 12 bases between. CDR3 length: 11 amino acids. CDR1 and CDR2 from the germline V gene are DFQATT and SNEGSKA (reference sequence). This receptor was identified in a man under 40 in good health. Specimen: blood. The chain has TRBV20-1 and TRBJ2-7, with D unclear. The CDR3, as DNA: TGCAGTGCTAGTCTGGTAGGACGGCAGTACTTC. Its protein is CSASLVGRQYF.